The text below deals with one TCR beta chain. These data belong to a study of blood T cell repertoires in COVID-19. Assay: immunoSEQ multiplex PCR; the TCRdb copy retains only in-frame clones and omits some. This sample has approximately 140,000 clones; about 80% occur once, and the top ten carry 1.5% to 2%. Looked up from germline, CDR1 is MDHEN and CDR2 is SYDVKM. V shed 4 bases and J shed 0 bases, with 12 bases lying between them. The CDR3 extends over 16 amino acids. This rearrangement joins TRBV28 to TRBJ1-4, with no clear D. Source material: peripheral blood. This sequence originates from a human donor in a cohort sampled during active COVID-19. The CDR3: CASSSAGGTTNEKLFF. In nucleotides, the CDR3 is TGTGCCAGCAGTTCCGCGGGAGGGACAACTAATGAAAAACTGTTTTTT.